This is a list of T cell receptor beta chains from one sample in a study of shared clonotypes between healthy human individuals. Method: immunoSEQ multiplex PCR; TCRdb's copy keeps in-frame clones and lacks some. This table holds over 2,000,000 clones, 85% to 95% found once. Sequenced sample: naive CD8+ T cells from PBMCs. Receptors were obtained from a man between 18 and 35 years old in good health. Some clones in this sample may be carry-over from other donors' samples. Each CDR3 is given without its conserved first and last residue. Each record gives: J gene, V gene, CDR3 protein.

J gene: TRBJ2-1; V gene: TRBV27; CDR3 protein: ASSLTSGINEQF
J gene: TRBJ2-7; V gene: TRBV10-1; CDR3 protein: ASSEAPVTGTASYEQY
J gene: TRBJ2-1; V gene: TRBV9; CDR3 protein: ASSQNPRRHSSYNEQF
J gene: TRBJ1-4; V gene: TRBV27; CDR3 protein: ASKALMSNEKLF
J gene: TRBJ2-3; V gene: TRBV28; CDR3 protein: ASSIAIAGTDTQY
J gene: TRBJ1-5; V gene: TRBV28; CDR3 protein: ASSFEGAFNQPQH
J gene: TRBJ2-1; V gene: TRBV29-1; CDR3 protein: SVEGGTSLVYNEQF
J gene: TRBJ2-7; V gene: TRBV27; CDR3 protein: ASSLSSGEAVFEQY
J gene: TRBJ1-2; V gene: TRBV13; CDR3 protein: ASSHGLRGGGGYT
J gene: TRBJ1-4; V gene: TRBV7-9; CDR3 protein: ASSRQLDGGLYEKLF
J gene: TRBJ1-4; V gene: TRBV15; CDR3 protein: ATSSSNEKLF
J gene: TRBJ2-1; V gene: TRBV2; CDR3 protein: ASSLVLAGVYNEQF
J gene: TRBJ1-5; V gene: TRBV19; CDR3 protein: ASSISPARHQPQH
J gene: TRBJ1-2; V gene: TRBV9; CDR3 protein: ASSPRAGWLGYGYT
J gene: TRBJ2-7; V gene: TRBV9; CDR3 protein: ASSVRGASYEQY
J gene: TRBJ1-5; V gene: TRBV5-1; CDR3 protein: ASSLDSTNSNQPQH
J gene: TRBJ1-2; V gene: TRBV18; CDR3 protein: ASSPLPREAYGYT
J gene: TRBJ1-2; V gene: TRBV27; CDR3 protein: ASSQPGDYYGYT
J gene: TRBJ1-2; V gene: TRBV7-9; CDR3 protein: ASGQSGGTYGYT
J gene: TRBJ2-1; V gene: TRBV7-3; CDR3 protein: ASSFLAGAYNEQF
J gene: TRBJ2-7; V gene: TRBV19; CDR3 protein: AAGASGAYEQY
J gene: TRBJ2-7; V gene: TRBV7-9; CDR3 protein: ASSSRGYEQY
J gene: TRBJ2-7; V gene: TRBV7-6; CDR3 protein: ASSLGTILTHEQY
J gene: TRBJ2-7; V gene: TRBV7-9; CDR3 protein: ASTAGEAPYEQY
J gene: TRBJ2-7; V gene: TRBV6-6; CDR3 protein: ASSTLTGPYEQY